One T cell receptor beta chain is described in this entry. This sample was included in a study of blood T cell repertoires in COVID-19. Study-wide context: The United States, Italy and Spain were the sources of the acute and convalescent COVID-19 samples.

V lost 7 bases to trimming and J lost 3 bases, with 15 bases between them. Germline V gene lookup returns CDR1 LNHDA and CDR2 SQIVND (reference sequence). The CDR3 has 15 amino acids. As processed by the authors: Amplification with reference gene primers provided the estimates of nucleated cell counts. The table came from immunoSEQ multiplex PCR; TCRdb's copy has only in-frame clones and leaves some out. That table gives V, J and clone size, and the DNA gave D and trimming. The top ten clones hold about 0.56% of a sample with around 80,000 clones, approximately 90% of them seen once. The receptor comes from a man in his fifties or sixties with acute or convalescent COVID-19. Material: peripheral blood. This chain uses TRBV19 with TRBJ1-4, with a weak D call TRBD1 (5 bases). The CDR3 nucleotides read TGTGCCAGTATGTGGCGCCAGGGCTCTAATGAAAAACTGTTTTTT. Its protein product is CASMWRQGSNEKLFF.